This TCR beta chain is drawn from a study of T-cell memory formation after mild COVID-19. CDR1 is MDHEN, CDR2 SYDVKM, per germline. Trimming took off 2 bases at V and 7 bases at J, with 8 bases between the two ends. The CDR3 contains 12 residues. TCRdb redid the calling of the 5' RACE reads with MiXCR, one entry per CDR3 protein. The sample holds about 190,000 distinct CDR3 sequences, around 19% seen once. The material sequenced was PBMCs or a T cell subset sorted from them (not recorded which). The clonotype was recovered from an adult woman who had mild COVID-19 (a few samples of this study predate the infection). Cell type and time point are not known. This chain uses TRBV28 with TRBJ2-5; no clear D gene. Here the CDR3 DNA reads TGTGCCAGCAGTTTAGGTCCGGCGACCCAGTACTTC. Translated, it gives CASSLGPATQYF. The variable domain in full, with the rest retrieved from reference TRBV28 and TRBJ2-5, is DVKVTQSSRYLVKRTGEKVFLECVQDMDHENMFWYRQDPGLGLRLIYFSYDVKMKEKGDIPEGYSVSREKKERFSLILESASTNQTSMYLCASSLGPATQYFGPGTRLLVL.